The next 22 T cell receptor beta chains were all read from a single sample in a study of blood T cell repertoires in COVID-19. Here immunoSEQ multiplex PCR was the method, and the copy in TCRdb shows in-frame clones only, minus some. Of around 240,000 clones in the sample, more than 75% were seen once. Sequences were obtained from peripheral blood. Receptors originate from a man in his forties with acute or convalescent COVID-19.

V usage is TRBV2 and J usage is TRBJ2-3; TRBD2 aligns across 11 bases. CDR3 length: 17 amino acids. CDR1 SNHLY and CDR2 FYNNEI come from the germline V gene. Trimming at V came to 4 bases and at J to 4 bases, leaving 10 bases not matched to a gene. This CDR3 reads CASSGPLSGGAADTQYF. CDR3 bases: TGTGCCAGCAGTGGTCCACTTAGCGGGGGGGCCGCAGATACGCAGTATTTT.

The gene calls are TRBV3-1 (or the pseudogene TRBV3-2) and TRBJ2-2; perhaps TRBD1 as D (5 bases). Trimming removed 2 bases from V and 4 bases from J, with 11 bases in between. The CDR3 is 15 residues long. The germline gives CDR1 LGHDT, CDR2 YNNKEL (reference sequence). The CDR3 here is CASSQSFGATGELFF. The DNA for the CDR3 is TGTGCCAGCAGCCAATCATTTGGGGCCACCGGGGAGCTGTTTTTT.

This sequence joins TRBV7-2 and TRBJ1-1; the D is unclear. V lost 5 bases, J lost 5 bases, and 21 bases lay in between. Germline CDR1 is SGHTA and CDR2 is FQGNSA. The CDR3 runs to 16 residues. The CDR3, as DNA: TGTGCCAGCAGCCACCCTCGGGGTGGGGTGGAGACTGAAGCTTTCTTT. Amino acid sequence: CASSHPRGGVETEAFF. Using reference TRBV7-2 and TRBJ1-1 for the parts outside the CDR3, the full variable domain is GAGVSQSPSNKVTEKGKDVELRCDPISGHTALYWYRQSLGQGLEFLIYFQGNSAPDKSGLPSDRFSAERTGGSVSTLTIQRTQQEDSAVYLCASSHPRGGVETEAFFGQGTRLTVV.

The gene calls are TRBV9 and TRBJ2-3; 10 nucleotides line up with TRBD2. Germline CDR1 and CDR2: SGDLS and YYNGEE. The CDR3 covers 15 residues. The J segment lost 2 bases and the V segment lost 4 bases, leaving 4 bases of the junction unmatched. This CDR3 reads CASSQLAGFTDTQYF. CDR3 DNA: TGTGCCAGCAGCCAACTAGCGGGGTTCACAGATACGCAGTATTTT.

The chain joins TRBV9 to TRBJ2-2; a weak D match, TRBD2 (6 bases). The V gene lost 7 bases and the J gene lost 0 bases, with 13 bases spanning the gap. The CDR3 runs 15 residues. CDR1 is SGDLS, CDR2 YYNGEE, per germline. The CDR3 region is CASGAGFANTGELFF. The CDR3 nucleotides are TGTGCCAGCGGGGCGGGGTTCGCGAACACCGGGGAGCTGTTTTTT.

V gene TRBV18 combines with J gene TRBJ2-7, with TRBD2 identical over 8 bases. This CDR3 is built from 15 residues. Germline V lookup: CDR1 KGHSH, CDR2 LQKENI. The junction had 10 bases not matched to a gene; V was cut back by 2 bases and J by 7 bases. Here the CDR3 reads CASSPLPRTGGEQYF. The DNA of the CDR3 is TGTGCCAGCTCACCATTACCCAGGACGGGAGGGGAGCAGTACTTC.

This clone showed up just a few times. The chain links TRBV7-6 to TRBJ2-7; D is possibly TRBD2 (5 bases). Germline CDR1 and CDR2: SGHVS and FNYEAQ. The CDR3 runs 13 residues. V gave up 5 bases and J gave up 3 bases, with 11 bases separating them. The CDR3 coding sequence is TGTGCCAGCAGCATCGGACGGGACTACGAGCAGTACTTC. Translation: CASSIGRDYEQYF.

The rearrangement joins TRBV2 to TRBJ1-3; the D is unclear. Per germline, CDR1 SNHLY and CDR2 FYNNEI. V was shortened by 7 bases and J by 0 bases, with 16 bases between the two germline ends. This CDR3 comprises 16 residues. The CDR3: CASTTTVTVSGNTIYF. The CDR3, as DNA: TGTGCCAGCACTACCACAGTAACCGTCTCTGGAAACACCATATATTTT.

To note about this clone: Other nucleotide sequences in the sample specify the same CDR3. The chain couples TRBV29-1 to TRBJ1-1, with 7 bases lining up with TRBD1. The germline V gene has CDR1 SQVTM and CDR2 ANQGSEA. V was clipped by 3 bases and J by 5 bases; unmatched bases: 0. The CDR3 spans 11 residues. CDR3 region: CSVDRGTEAFF. The CDR3 DNA is TGCAGCGTTGACAGGGGGACTGAAGCTTTCTTT.

CDR3 coding DNA: TGTGCCAGCAGTCGTCCCGGGACAGGAACCAACACCATATATTTT. This codes for CASSRPGTGTNTIYF. The rearrangement joins TRBV3-1 (or the pseudogene TRBV3-2) to TRBJ1-3; 8 nucleotides agree with TRBD1. The CDR3 is made up of 15 amino acids. From germline, CDR1 is LGHDT and CDR2 YNNKEL (reference sequence). Germline trimming cut 6 bases from V and 7 bases from J; bases unmatched to any gene: 11.

CDR3 nucleotides: TGTGCCAGCAGTTCCCCGGGGAAGACCCAGTACTTC. Protein sequence: CASSSPGKTQYF. The J gene is TRBJ2-5, the V gene TRBV28; D perhaps matches TRBD2 (5 bases). This CDR3 has 12 residues. Trimming removed 4 bases at V and 6 bases at J, with 9 bases between. Per germline, CDR1 MDHEN and CDR2 SYDVKM. The variable domain in full, with the rest retrieved from reference TRBV28 and TRBJ2-5, is DVKVTQSSRYLVKRTGEKVFLECVQDMDHENMFWYRQDPGLGLRLIYFSYDVKMKEKGDIPEGYSVSREKKERFSLILESASTNQTSMYLCASSSPGKTQYFGPGTRLLVL.

The rearrangement joins TRBV12-3 or TRBV12-4 to TRBJ2-2, with a weak D call TRBD1 (6 bases). The CDR3 has 12 residues. Trimming removed 4 bases from V and 7 bases from J, with 7 bases in between. The CDR3 region is CASSYRVGELFF. As DNA, the CDR3 is TGTGCCAGCAGTTACAGGGTCGGGGAGCTGTTTTTT.

CDR3 sequence reads: CASSPPSSGTSTDTQYF. The CDR3 coding sequence is TGTGCCAGCAGTCCGCCTTCTAGCGGTACTAGCACAGATACGCAGTATTTT. The V and J genes are TRBV6-6 and TRBJ2-3; 7 nucleotides line up with TRBD2. V was pared by 5 bases and J by 0 bases, with 11 bases of the junction left unmatched. CDR1 and CDR2 (germline): MNHNY, SVGAGI (reference sequence). The CDR3 is made up of 17 amino acids.

Only one count was recorded for this clone. The chain employs TRBV18 and TRBJ2-3; D is uncertain. The CDR3 length is 13 residues. Trimming removed 4 bases at V and 1 base at J, with 6 bases between. The V gene's germline CDR1 is KGHSH and CDR2 LQKENI. The DNA for the CDR3 is TGTGCCAGCTCACTGCAGGGCACAGATACGCAGTATTTT. Translated, it gives CASSLQGTDTQYF.

The J gene is TRBJ2-3, the V gene TRBV6-5, with D possibly matching TRBD1 (5 bases). The CDR3 consists of 15 residues. Trimming cost V 2 bases and J 4 bases, with 13 bases left between them. The germline V gene encodes CDR1 MNHEY and CDR2 SVGAGI. Here the CDR3 DNA reads TGTGCCAGCAGTTACACCCCCCTCAGGGCAGATACGCAGTATTTT. Translating gives CASSYTPLRADTQYF.

This chain connects TRBV27 to TRBJ1-1; D is uncertain. The CDR3 length is 13 residues. Germline V gene lookup returns CDR1 MNHEY and CDR2 SMNVEV (reference sequence). Trimming removed 0 bases from V and 6 bases from J, with 8 bases in between. The CDR3: CASSLSGGPEAFF. CDR3 nucleotide sequence: TGTGCCAGCAGTTTATCTGGTGGGCCTGAAGCTTTCTTT.

This rearrangement joins TRBV28 to TRBJ1-5, with 7 bases aligning to TRBD1. There are 13 residues in the CDR3. V lost 5 bases, J lost 3 bases, and 1 base stayed unmatched. Per germline, CDR1 MDHEN and CDR2 SYDVKM. In DNA form, the CDR3 reads TGTGCCAGCAGTGACAGGGACAATCAGCCCCAGCATTTT. Amino acids: CASSDRDNQPQHF. The whole variable domain, remainder taken from reference TRBV28 and TRBJ1-5, is DVKVTQSSRYLVKRTGEKVFLECVQDMDHENMFWYRQDPGLGLRLIYFSYDVKMKEKGDIPEGYSVSREKKERFSLILESASTNQTSMYLCASSDRDNQPQHFGDGTRLSIL.

This chain connects TRBV6-5 to TRBJ2-1, with 7 positions matching TRBD1. In germline, CDR1 is MNHEY, CDR2 SVGAGI. The CDR3 totals 14 residues. J lost 5 bases, V lost 6 bases, and 7 bases had no gene match. The CDR3 sequence: CASSYPGQNNEQFF. DNA for the CDR3: TGTGCCAGCAGCTACCCGGGACAGAACAATGAGCAGTTCTTC.

V and J are TRBV3-1 (or the pseudogene TRBV3-2) and TRBJ1-3; 7 bases agree with TRBD1. The V and J ends lost 4 bases and 5 bases, in that order; junction bases with no gene match: 5. Germline V gives CDR1 LGHDT, CDR2 YNNKEL (reference sequence). CDR3 length equals 14 residues. CDR3 residues: CASSPGTARNTIYF. As DNA, the CDR3 is TGTGCCAGCAGCCCCGGGACAGCTCGAAACACCATATATTTT.

The chain joins TRBV7-7 to TRBJ1-4; D not resolved. The V gene's germline CDR1 is SSHAT and CDR2 FNYEAQ (reference sequence). Trimming stripped 1 base from V and 11 bases from J, with 11 bases between. The CDR3 totals 13 residues. The CDR3 DNA is TGTGCCAGCAGCTTAGAATTGATGGGCAAACTGTTTTTT. Translated, it gives CASSLELMGKLFF.

The rearrangement uses TRBV7-9 and TRBJ1-4; no definite D call. The CDR3 is 18 amino acids. V was cut by 1 base and J by 8 bases, with 23 bases left in between. Germline CDR1 SEHNR, CDR2 FQNEAQ (reference sequence). In nucleotides, the CDR3 is TGTGCCAGCAGCTTAGTAGCCGCTTCTATCCCTGCGGGGGAAAAACTGTTTTTT. It specifies CASSLVAASIPAGEKLFF.

The chain recombines TRBV9 with TRBJ1-2; TRBD1 matches 7 bases. J lost 3 bases, V lost 4 bases, and 9 bases had no gene match. Per germline, CDR1 SGDLS and CDR2 YYNGEE. The CDR3 is 15 amino acids. Written as DNA, the CDR3 is TGTGCCAGCAGCCCGACAGGGTTGGGGGACTATGGCTACACCTTC. Encoded protein: CASSPTGLGDYGYTF.